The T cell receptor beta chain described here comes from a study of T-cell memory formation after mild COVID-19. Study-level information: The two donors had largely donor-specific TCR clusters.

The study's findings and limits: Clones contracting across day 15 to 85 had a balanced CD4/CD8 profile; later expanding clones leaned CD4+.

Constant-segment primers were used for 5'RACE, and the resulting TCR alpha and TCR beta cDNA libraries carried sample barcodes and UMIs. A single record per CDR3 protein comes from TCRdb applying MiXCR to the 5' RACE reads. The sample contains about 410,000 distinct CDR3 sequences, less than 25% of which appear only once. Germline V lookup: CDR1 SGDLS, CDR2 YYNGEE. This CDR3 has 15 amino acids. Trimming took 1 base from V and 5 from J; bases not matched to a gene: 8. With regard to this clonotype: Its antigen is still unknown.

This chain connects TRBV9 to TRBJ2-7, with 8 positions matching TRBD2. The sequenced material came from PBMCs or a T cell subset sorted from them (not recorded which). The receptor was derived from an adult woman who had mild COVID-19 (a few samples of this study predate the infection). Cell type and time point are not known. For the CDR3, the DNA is TGTGCCAGCAGCGTATCCCCTAGCGGGCGGAACGAGCAGTACTTC. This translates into CASSVSPSGRNEQYF.